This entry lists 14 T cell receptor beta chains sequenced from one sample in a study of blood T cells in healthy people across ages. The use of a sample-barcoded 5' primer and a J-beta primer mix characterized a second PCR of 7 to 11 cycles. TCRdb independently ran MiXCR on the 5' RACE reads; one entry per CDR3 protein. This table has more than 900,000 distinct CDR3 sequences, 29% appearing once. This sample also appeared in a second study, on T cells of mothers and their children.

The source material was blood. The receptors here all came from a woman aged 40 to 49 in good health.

CDR3 in DNA: TGTGCCAGCAGCCAATCAGCCACTGAAGCTTTCTTT. It is translated as CASSQSATEAFF. The rearrangement joins TRBV3-1 to TRBJ1-1; D not certain. The CDR3 contains 12 residues. Germline V CDR1 and CDR2: LGHDT, YNNKEL (reference sequence). Trimming removed 2 bases at V and 4 bases at J, with 5 bases between.

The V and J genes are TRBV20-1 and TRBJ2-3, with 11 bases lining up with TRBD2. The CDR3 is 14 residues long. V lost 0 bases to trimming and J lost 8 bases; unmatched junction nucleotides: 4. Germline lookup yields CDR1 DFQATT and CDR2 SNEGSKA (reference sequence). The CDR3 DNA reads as TGCAGTGCTAGAGATACTAGCGGGGGAGGTACGCAGTATTTT. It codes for CSARDTSGGGTQYF.

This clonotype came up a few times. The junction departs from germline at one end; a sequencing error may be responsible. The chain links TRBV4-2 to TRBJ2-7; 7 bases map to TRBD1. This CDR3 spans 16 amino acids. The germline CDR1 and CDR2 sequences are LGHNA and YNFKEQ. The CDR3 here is CASSQDGAGGTYEQYF. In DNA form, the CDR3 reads TGTGCCAGCAGCCAAGATGGGGCAGGGGGAACCTATGAGCAGTACTTC.

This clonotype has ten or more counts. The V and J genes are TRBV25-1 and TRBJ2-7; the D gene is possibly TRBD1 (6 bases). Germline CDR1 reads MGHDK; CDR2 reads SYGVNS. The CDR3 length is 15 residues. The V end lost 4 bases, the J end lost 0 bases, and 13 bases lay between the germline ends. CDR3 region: CASSGHRDNSYEQYF. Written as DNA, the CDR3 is TGTGCCAGCAGTGGTCACCGGGACAACTCCTACGAGCAGTACTTC.

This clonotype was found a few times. Here the CDR3 reads CASSVEAEPGQLNTEAFF. The CDR3, as DNA: TGTGCCAGCAGCGTGGAGGCTGAACCGGGACAGCTGAACACTGAAGCTTTCTTT. V is TRBV9 and J is TRBJ1-1, with 7 positions matching TRBD1. The ends lost 2 bases at V and 0 bases at J; junction bases unmatched: 13. This CDR3 is built from 18 residues. Germline CDR1 and CDR2: SGDLS and YYNGEE. Drawing the rest from reference TRBV9 and TRBJ1-1, the complete variable domain is DSGVTQTPKHLITATGQRVTLRCSPRSGDLSVYWYQQSLDQGLQFLIQYYNGEERAKGNILERFSAQQFPDLHSELNLSSLELGDSALYFCASSVEAEPGQLNTEAFFGQGTRLTVV.

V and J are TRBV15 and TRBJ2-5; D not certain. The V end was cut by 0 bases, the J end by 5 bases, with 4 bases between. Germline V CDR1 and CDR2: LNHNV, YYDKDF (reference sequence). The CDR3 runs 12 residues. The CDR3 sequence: CATSRDSETQYF. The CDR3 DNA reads TGTGCCACCAGCAGAGATTCGGAGACCCAGTACTTC.

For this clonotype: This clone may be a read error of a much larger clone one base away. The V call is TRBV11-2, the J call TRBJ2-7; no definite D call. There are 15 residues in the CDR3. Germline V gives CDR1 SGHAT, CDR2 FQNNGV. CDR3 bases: TGTGCCAACAGCTCATCAAGGGTTAGCTCCTACGAGCAGTACTTC. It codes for CANSSSRVSSYEQYF.

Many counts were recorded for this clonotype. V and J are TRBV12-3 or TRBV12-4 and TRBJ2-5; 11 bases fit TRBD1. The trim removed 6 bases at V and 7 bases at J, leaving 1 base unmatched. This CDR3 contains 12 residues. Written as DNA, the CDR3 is TGTGCCAGCAGCGGGACAGGGGGGACCCAGTACTTC. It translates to CASSGTGGTQYF.

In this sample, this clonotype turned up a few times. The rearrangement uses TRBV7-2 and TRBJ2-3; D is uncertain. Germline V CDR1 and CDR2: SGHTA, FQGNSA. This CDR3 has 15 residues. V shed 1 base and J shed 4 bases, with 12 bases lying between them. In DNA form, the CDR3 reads TGTGCCAGCAGCTTAGGAGGTTTCGGAGCAGATACGCAGTATTTT. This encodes CASSLGGFGADTQYF. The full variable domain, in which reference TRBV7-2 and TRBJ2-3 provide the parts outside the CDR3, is GAGVSQSPSNKVTEKGKDVELRCDPISGHTALYWYRQSLGQGLEFLIYFQGNSAPDKSGLPSDRFSAERTGGSVSTLTIQRTQQEDSAVYLCASSLGGFGADTQYFGPGTRLTVL.

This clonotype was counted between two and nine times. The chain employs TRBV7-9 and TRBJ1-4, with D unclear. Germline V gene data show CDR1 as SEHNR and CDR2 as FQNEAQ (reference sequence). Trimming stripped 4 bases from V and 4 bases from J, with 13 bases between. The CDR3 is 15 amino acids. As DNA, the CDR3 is TGTGCCAGCAGCTCCTGGACGGGTCTTAATGAAAAACTGTTTTTT. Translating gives CASSSWTGLNEKLFF.

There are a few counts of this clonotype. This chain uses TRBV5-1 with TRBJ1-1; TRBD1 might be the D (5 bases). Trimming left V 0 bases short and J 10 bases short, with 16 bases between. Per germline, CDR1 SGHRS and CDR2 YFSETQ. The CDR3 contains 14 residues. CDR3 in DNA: TGCGCCAGCAGCTTGGACAGGTCGGTTCTCGGAGCTTTCTTT. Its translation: CASSLDRSVLGAFF.

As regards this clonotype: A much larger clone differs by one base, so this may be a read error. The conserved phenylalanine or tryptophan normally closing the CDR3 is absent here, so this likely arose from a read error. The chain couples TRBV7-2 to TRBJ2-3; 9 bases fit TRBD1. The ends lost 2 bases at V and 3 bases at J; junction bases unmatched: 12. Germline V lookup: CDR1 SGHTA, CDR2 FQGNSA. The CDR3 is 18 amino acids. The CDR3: CASSLRPPGQGRTDTQYV. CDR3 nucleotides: TGTGCCAGCAGCTTAAGGCCCCCCGGACAGGGGAGAACAGATACGCAGTATGTT.

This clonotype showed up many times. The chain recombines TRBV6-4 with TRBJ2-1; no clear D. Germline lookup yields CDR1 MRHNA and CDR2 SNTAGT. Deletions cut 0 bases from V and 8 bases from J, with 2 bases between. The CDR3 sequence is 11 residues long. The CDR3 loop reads CASSDSDEQFF. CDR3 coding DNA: TGTGCCAGCAGTGACTCGGATGAGCAGTTCTTC.

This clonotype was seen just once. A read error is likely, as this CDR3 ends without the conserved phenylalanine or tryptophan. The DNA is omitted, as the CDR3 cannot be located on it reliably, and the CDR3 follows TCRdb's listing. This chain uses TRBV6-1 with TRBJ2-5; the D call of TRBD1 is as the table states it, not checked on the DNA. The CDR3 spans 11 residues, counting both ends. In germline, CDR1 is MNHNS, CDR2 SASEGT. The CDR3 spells CTSSSRAKLYV.